A single sample is the source of the 17 T cell receptor delta chains below, sequenced in a study of Vδ1+ human thymocytes. Study-level findings and limits: Thymic TRG and TRD repertoires appeared highly polyclonal.

Extracted RNA was reverse transcribed into cDNA. Multiplex PCR used pooled V-gene forward primers and a constant-region reverse primer to amplify CDR3s. TCRdb re-identified clones in the multiplex PCR reads via CATT. The sample records roughly 56,000 delta-chain clones, roughly 16% being singletons. What these receptors recognize is not known. What was sequenced was Vdelta1+ gamma-delta thymocytes from the thymus. Stated subset: FACS-sorted CD3+ TCRalphabeta- TCRVdelta1+ TCRVdelta2- thymocytes. The receptors shown here come from a girl under three years old who had congenital heart surgery.

V usage is TRDV1 and J usage is TRDJ1; 8 bases agree with TRDD3. From germline, CDR1 is TSWWSYY and CDR2 QGS. The CDR3 sequence is 22 residues long. V shed 2 bases and J 0 bases; nucleotides not matched to a gene: 23. CDR3 bases: TGTGCTCTTGGGGAAAGTTCCTTACCGATGGGGGATTATCCGACCGACACCGATAAACTCATCTTT. Translation gives CALGESSLPMGDYPTDTDKLIF.

V and J are TRDV1 and TRDJ1; no reliable D call. Germline assignment: CDR1 TSWWSYY and CDR2 QGS. Trimming took off 1 base at V and 5 bases at J, with 14 bases between the two ends. There are 15 residues in the CDR3. The CDR3 spells CALGEQLGLPDKLIF. The CDR3 DNA reads as TGTGCTCTTGGGGAACAGTTAGGCCTGCCTGATAAACTCATCTTT.

The rearrangement links TRDV1 to TRDJ1; 10 nucleotides agree with TRDD3. The CDR3 extends over 17 amino acids. Unmatched junction bases numbered 6, after V lost 1 base and J lost 1 base. CDR1 is TSWWSYY and CDR2 is QGS in the germline V gene. The CDR3, as DNA: TGTGCTCTTGGGGAACCCGGGGGGATACGTACCACCGATAAACTCATCTTT. The encoded protein is CALGEPGGIRTTDKLIF.

The rearrangement links TRDV1 to TRDJ1; 7 bases match TRDD3. CDR3 length equals 18 residues. After removal of 4 bases from V and 0 bases from J, the junction contained 14 bases not matched to a gene. From germline, CDR1 is TSWWSYY and CDR2 QGS. The DNA of the CDR3 is TGTGCTCTTGGGGTCTACTTCCCACCTGGGGGGGACACCGATAAACTCATCTTT. Protein sequence: CALGVYFPPGGDTDKLIF.

The genes are TRDV1 and TRDJ1; 12 bases agree with TRDD3. V trimming: 2 bases; J trimming: 1 base; junction bases outside the gene matches: 23. CDR3 length equals 23 residues. In germline, CDR1 is TSWWSYY, CDR2 QGS. DNA for the CDR3: TGTGCTCTTGGGGAATCGTCCGTCCTCCGCAAAGTACTGGGGGATACCAGCACCGATAAACTCATCTTT. This sequence encodes CALGESSVLRKVLGDTSTDKLIF.

This clone counts as medium-sized. The rearrangement uses TRDV2 and TRDJ1; 9 positions match TRDD3. The V and J ends lost 6 bases and 3 bases, in that order; junction bases with no gene match: 22. CDR3 length equals 19 residues. CDR1 is GEAIGNYY and CDR2 is EKD in the germline V gene. CDR3 DNA sequence: TGTGCCTGTCCTATCCGGACTGGGGGACCCCGGTCGAGCGCCGATAAACTCATCTTT. Protein sequence: CACPIRTGGPRSSADKLIF.

The chain employs TRDV1 and TRDJ1, with TRDD3 matching 7 bases. This CDR3 contains 19 residues. The trim removed 4 bases at V and 0 bases at J, leaving 17 bases unmatched. Germline V gives CDR1 TSWWSYY, CDR2 QGS. The CDR3: CALGVQLVGSTGDTDKLIF. The CDR3 DNA reads TGTGCTCTTGGGGTCCAACTTGTGGGAAGTACTGGGGACACCGATAAACTCATCTTT.

The chain uses TRDV1 and TRDJ1; D uncertain. Germline CDR1 is TSWWSYY and CDR2 is QGS. The CDR3 length is 20 residues. Trimming stripped 5 bases from V and 0 bases from J, with 28 bases between. CDR3 in DNA: TGTGCTCTTGGGTCTCGGACGCCACGAGCTCCCCCCTCGTACACCGATAAACTCATCTTT. Its translation: CALGSRTPRAPPSYTDKLIF.

The gene calls are TRDV1 and TRDJ1, with 12 bases fitting TRDD3. There are 18 residues in the CDR3. V lost 0 bases and J lost 8; bases outside the gene matches: 13. Germline-derived CDR1 and CDR2 are TSWWSYY and QGS. CDR3 in amino acids: CALGELAPTGGYCGKLIF. For the CDR3, the DNA is TGTGCTCTTGGGGAACTCGCCCCTACTGGGGGATACTGTGGGAAACTCATCTTT.

This clone was seen a few times. The gene calls are TRDV1 and TRDJ1; 7 positions match TRDD3. J lost 0 bases, V lost 1 base, and 11 bases had no gene match. The length of the CDR3 is 18 residues. CDR1 and CDR2 (germline): TSWWSYY, QGS. CDR3: CALGERMGIVENTDKLIF. CDR3 nucleotide sequence: TGTGCTCTTGGGGAACGGATGGGGATAGTGGAAAACACCGATAAACTCATCTTT.

On this clone: This CDR3 is also generated by other DNA sequences in the sample. The rearrangement uses TRDV1 and TRDJ1, with a possible D match to TRDD3 (5 bases). The CDR3 covers 18 residues. CDR1 and CDR2 from the germline V gene are TSWWSYY and QGS. Trimming stripped 5 bases from V and 0 bases from J, with 22 bases between. The CDR3 here is CALGKDETGMPHTDKLIF. The CDR3 coding sequence is TGTGCTCTTGGGAAAGATGAGACAGGGATGCCTCACACCGATAAACTCATCTTT.

The chain joins TRDV1 to TRDJ1; 13 bases map to TRDD3. CDR3 length: 21 amino acids. V trimming: 4 bases; J trimming: 0 bases; junction bases outside the gene matches: 17. The germline gives CDR1 TSWWSYY, CDR2 QGS. CDR3 DNA sequence: TGTGCTCTTGGGGTCCCACACTACGTACTGGGGGATACGGTCGACACCGATAAACTCATCTTT. Translating gives CALGVPHYVLGDTVDTDKLIF.

The gene calls are TRDV1 and TRDJ1, with TRDD3 matching over 11 bases. This CDR3 has 25 residues. Germline trimming cut 2 bases from V and 0 bases from J; bases unmatched to any gene: 29. From germline, CDR1 is TSWWSYY and CDR2 QGS. CDR3 region: CALGENPMDLLGDILPVLNTDKLIF. CDR3 bases: TGTGCTCTTGGGGAAAACCCCATGGACCTACTGGGGGATATCCTCCCTGTCCTAAACACCGATAAACTCATCTTT.

This clone appeared a few times. The rearrangement links TRDV1 to TRDJ1, with 8 bases identical to TRDD3. CDR3 size: 18 residues. Germline CDR1 reads TSWWSYY; CDR2 reads QGS. After removal of 7 bases from V and 0 bases from J, the junction contained 16 bases not matched to a gene. The CDR3 DNA follows: TGTGCTCTTGAGAGGGGCGAGGGGATACTGACAGACACCGATAAACTCATCTTT. Its protein product is CALERGEGILTDTDKLIF.

This clone was observed a handful of times. The chain couples TRDV1 to TRDJ1; 7 bases match TRDD3. Unmatched junction bases numbered 27, after V lost 4 bases and J lost 4 bases. CDR1 is TSWWSYY and CDR2 is QGS in the germline V gene. The CDR3 has 21 residues. CDR3 protein: CALGVYPIDGGIGGLGDKLIF. CDR3 DNA: TGTGCTCTTGGGGTATATCCTATTGACGGGGGGATTGGTGGGTTGGGCGATAAACTCATCTTT.

The chain has TRDV1 and TRDJ1, with 12 bases matching TRDD3. The CDR3 runs to 20 residues. Germline V lookup: CDR1 TSWWSYY, CDR2 QGS. The V and J ends lost 3 bases and 8 bases, in that order; junction bases with no gene match: 22. As DNA, the CDR3 is TGTGCTCTTGGGGAGCACCTTCCGGCGGTAAACTGGGGGATACTGAACAAACTCATCTTT. Its protein product is CALGEHLPAVNWGILNKLIF.

The V gene is TRDV1, the J gene TRDJ1; a weak D match, TRDD3 (5 bases). Germline CDR1 is TSWWSYY and CDR2 is QGS. Between the trimmed V and J ends, which lost 5 bases and 0 bases, there was a span of 22 bases. The CDR3 has 18 amino acids. CDR3 coding DNA: TGTGCTCTTGGGAAACCAAGGGGTACGCGGGATTACACCGATAAACTCATCTTT. Translation: CALGKPRGTRDYTDKLIF.